This T cell receptor beta chain was captured in a study of blood T cell repertoires in COVID-19. Study-level information: PBMCs, B-cell-depleted T cells, or T cells provided the cDNA or gDNA that made up the material.

V shed 4 bases and J shed 0 bases, with 13 bases lying between them. This CDR3 has 15 residues. Looked up from germline, CDR1 is SGHRS and CDR2 is YFSETQ. Libraries were prepared by immunoSEQ multiplex PCR; TCRdb keeps only in-frame clonotypes and omits some of them. The sample lists a few hundred thousand clones; over 85% were seen once. The TCR originated in a woman aged 25 to 45 with COVID-19, enrolled during active disease. Sequences were obtained from peripheral blood. J is TRBJ2-5 and V is TRBV5-1; D might be TRBD1 (6 bases). The CDR3 protein is CASSPTTGYQETQYF. The CDR3 nucleotides read TGCGCCAGCAGCCCAACCACAGGGTACCAAGAGACCCAGTACTTC.